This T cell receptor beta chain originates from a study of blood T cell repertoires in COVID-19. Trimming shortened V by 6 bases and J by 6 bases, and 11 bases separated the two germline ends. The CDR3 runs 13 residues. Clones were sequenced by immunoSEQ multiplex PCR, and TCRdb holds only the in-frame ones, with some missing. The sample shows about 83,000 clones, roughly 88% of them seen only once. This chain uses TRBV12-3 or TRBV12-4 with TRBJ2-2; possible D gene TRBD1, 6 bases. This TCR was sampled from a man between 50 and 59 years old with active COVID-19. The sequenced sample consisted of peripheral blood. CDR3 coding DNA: TGTGCCAGCAGGCTAGGACAGTCCGGGGAGCTGTTTTTT. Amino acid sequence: CASRLGQSGELFF.